This TCR beta chain was observed in a study of OX40 agonist ivuxolimab in advanced cancers. Across the study: Age averaged around 60 years (range about 20 to 80), and about 86% were male.

CDR3 size: 17 residues. Germline-derived CDR1 and CDR2 are GTSNPN and SVGIG (reference sequence). The V gene end was trimmed by 1 base and the J gene end by 9 bases; junction bases not matched to a gene: 10. As regards this clone: Its specificity is not known.

Sequencing used immunoSEQ multiplex PCR; TCRdb keeps in-frame clones, though not all of them. The table shows some 17,000 clones, with 80% occurring only once. Findings and limits, study-wide: Partly responding patients at 0.1-3.0 mg/kg showed some of the smallest clonal expansion.

J is TRBJ2-1 and V is TRBV30, with TRBD2 identical over 15 bases. Material: CD4+ or CD8+ T cells sorted from blood, obtained in a trial of the OX40 agonist ivuxolimab. The clonotype originates from an adult with an advanced solid tumor such as melanoma, head and neck, liver or kidney cancer. Here the CDR3 reads CAWSEGTSGRLLTEQFF. The CDR3 DNA reads TGTGCCTGGAGTGAAGGGACTAGCGGGAGGTTGCTCACTGAGCAGTTCTTC.